This T cell receptor (beta chain) was sequenced in a study of CD8+CD57+ T cells in acquired aplastic anemia. The template used for profiling TCR beta VDJ and CDR3 was genomic DNA. MiXCR was run by TCRdb on the reads, yielding one entry per CDR3 protein. This table has fewer than 250,000 distinct CDR3 sequences, around 46% appearing once. A remark on this clonotype: The junction departs from the called germline gene at one end, perhaps through a read error.

The CDR3 contains 16 residues. The V gene's germline CDR1 is SGHTA and CDR2 FQGNSA. Before being chosen for sequencing, patients had shown CD8+CD57+ cell expansion by flow cytometry. Severe acquired aplastic anemia was present in all patients. The clonotype was recovered from a human donor with aplastic anemia. The genes are TRBV7-2 and TRBJ2-7; D possibly corresponds to TRBD2 (5 bases). Material: sorted CD4+, CD8+, or CD8+CD57+ T cells (not recorded which) from PBMCs. CDR3 region: CASSQRAGVVDYEQYF. The CDR3 DNA reads TGCGCCAGCAGCCAGAGGGCAGGTGTTGTGGACTACGAGCAGTACTTC.